The TCR beta chain described here comes from a study of T cell changes during pregnancy in multiple sclerosis. V lost 2 bases to trimming and J lost 4 bases, with 19 bases between them. There are 17 residues in the CDR3. Per the germline V gene, CDR1 is SGDLS and CDR2 is YYNGEE. Some clones are missing from TCRdb's copy, which holds only in-frame ones; the method was immunoSEQ multiplex PCR. The sample lists about 40,000 clones, 70% to 90% occurring once. This TCR was sampled from a female donor with multiple sclerosis, enrolled in a pregnancy study. The sample here was CD4+ T cells from peripheral blood mononuclear cells, taken before pregnancy. This sequence joins TRBV9 and TRBJ1-3; D gene ambiguous. The DNA for the CDR3 is TGTGCCAGCAGCGTTAGAGGCGGGCCCTGGGGAGGAAACACCATATATTTT. This sequence encodes CASSVRGGPWGGNTIYF.